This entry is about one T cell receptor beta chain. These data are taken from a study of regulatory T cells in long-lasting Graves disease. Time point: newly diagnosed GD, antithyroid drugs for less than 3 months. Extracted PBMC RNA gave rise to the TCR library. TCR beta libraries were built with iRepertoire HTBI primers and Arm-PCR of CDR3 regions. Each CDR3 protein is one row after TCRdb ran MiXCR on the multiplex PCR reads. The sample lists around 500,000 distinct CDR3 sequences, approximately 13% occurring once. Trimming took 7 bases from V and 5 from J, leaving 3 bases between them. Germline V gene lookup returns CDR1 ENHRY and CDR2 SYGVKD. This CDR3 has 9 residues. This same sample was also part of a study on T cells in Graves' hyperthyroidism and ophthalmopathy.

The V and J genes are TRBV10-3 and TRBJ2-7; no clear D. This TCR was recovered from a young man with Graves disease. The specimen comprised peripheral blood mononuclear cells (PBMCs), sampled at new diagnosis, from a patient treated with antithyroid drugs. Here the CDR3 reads CAIKHEQYF. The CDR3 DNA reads TGTGCCATCAAGCACGAGCAGTACTTC.